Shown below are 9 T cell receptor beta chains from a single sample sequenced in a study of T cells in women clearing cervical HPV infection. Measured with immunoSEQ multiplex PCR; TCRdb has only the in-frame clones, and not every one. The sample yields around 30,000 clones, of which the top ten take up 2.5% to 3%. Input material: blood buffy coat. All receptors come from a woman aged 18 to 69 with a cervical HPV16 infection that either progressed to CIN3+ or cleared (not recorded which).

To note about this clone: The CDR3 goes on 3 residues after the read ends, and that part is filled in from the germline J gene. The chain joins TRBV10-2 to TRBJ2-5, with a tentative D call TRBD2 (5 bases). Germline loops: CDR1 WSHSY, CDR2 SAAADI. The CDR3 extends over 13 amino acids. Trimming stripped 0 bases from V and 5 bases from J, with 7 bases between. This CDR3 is CASSESERETQYF. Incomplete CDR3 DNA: TGCGCCAGCAGTGAGTCCGAGCGGGAGACC.

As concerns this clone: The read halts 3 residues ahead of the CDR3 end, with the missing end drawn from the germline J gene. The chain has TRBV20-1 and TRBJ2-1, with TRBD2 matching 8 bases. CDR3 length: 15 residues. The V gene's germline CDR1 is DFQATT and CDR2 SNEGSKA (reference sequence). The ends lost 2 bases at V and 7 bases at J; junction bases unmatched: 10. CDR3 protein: CSARMIEREFNEQFF. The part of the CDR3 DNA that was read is TGCAGTGCTAGAATGATCGAGCGGGAGTTTAATGAG.

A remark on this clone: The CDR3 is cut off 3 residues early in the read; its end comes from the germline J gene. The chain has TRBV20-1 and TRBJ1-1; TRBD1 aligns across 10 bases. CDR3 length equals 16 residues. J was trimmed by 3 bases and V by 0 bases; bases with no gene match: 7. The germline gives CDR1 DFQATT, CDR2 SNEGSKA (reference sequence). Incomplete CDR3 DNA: TGCAGTGCTAGAGATTTGGGGACAGGGGCCCACACTGAA. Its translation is CSARDLGTGAHTE. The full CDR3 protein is CSARDLGTGAHTEAFF.

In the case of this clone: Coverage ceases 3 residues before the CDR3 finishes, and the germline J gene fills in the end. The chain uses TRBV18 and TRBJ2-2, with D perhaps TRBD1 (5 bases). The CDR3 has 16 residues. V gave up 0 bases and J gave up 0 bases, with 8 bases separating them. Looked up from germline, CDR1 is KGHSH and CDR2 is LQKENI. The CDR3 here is CASSPPRQTNTGELFF. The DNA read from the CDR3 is TGTGCCAGCTCACCACCGAGACAGACGAACACCGGGGAG.

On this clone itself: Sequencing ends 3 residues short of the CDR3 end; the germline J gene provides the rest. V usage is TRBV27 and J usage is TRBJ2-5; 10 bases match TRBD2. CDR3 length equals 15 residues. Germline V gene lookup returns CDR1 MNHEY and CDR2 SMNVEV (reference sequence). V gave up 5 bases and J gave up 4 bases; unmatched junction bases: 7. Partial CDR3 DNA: TGTGCCAGCAGTCTTAGCGGGAGGCCCAGAGAGACC. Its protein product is CASSLSGRPRET. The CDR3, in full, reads CASSLSGRPRETQYF.

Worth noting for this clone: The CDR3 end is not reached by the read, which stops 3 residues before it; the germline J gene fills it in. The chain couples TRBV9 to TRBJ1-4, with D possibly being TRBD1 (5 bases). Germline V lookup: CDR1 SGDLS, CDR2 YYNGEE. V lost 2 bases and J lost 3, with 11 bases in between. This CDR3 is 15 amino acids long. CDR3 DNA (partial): TGTGCCAGCAGCGTTGCAGGGAACCCTAATGAAAAA. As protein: CASSVAGNPNEK. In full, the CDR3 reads CASSVAGNPNEKLFF.

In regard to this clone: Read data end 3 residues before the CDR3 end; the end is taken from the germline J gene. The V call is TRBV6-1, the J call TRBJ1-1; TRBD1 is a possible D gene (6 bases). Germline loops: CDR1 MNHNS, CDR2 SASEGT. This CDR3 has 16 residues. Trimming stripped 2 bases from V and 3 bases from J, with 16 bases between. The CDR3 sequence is CASSEQGGAGDTEAFF. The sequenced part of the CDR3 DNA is TGTGCCAGCAGTGAACAAGGTGGGGCAGGGGACACTGAA.

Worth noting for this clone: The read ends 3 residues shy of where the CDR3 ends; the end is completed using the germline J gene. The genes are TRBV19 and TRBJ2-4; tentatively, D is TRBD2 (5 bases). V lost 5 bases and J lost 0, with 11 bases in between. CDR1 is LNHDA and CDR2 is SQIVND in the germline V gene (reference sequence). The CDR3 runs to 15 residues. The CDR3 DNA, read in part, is TGTGCCAGTAGTCCCGAGGGTAGAGCCAAAAACATT. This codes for CASSPEGRAKNI. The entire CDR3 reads CASSPEGRAKNIQYF.

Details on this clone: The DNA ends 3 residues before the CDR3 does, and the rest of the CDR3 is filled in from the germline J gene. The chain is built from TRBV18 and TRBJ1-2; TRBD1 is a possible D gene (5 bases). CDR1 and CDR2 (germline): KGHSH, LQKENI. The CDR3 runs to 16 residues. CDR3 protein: CASSSLGTSGRNDYTF. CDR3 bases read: TGTGCCAGCTCCAGCCTGGGGACTAGCGGGAGGAATGAC.